This T cell receptor (beta chain) came from a study of cytomegalovirus exposure and HLA in healthy donors (dated by TCRdb to 2016 to 2017). Background on the whole study: According to an earlier analysis of 550 to 750 of the donors, 150 million to 200 million T cells yielded roughly 110 million unique TCR beta sequences and 276 Gb of sequence data. Roughly 300 gigabases of sequencing data and approximately 85 million unique TCR sequences were included in an early release covering about 620 HLA-typed donors. Of the 300 to 450 genotyped donors, approximately 83% fell in the genetic ancestry cluster associated with self-reported Caucasian donors. The study aimed to test whether cataloging public T cell receptors could reveal signatures of past pathogen exposure. The study profiled the T cell repertoires of 500 to 800 subjects by immunosequencing and related them to cytomegalovirus serostatus. A separate validation cohort of 100 to 150 different subjects was used in addition to the roughly 640-subject first cohort. High-throughput TCR immunosequencing, statistical association of individual TCRs with disease status, and machine learning were combined to predict cytomegalovirus infection status. A later analysis re-analyzed previously published TCR beta repertoires from 500 to 700 donors and added high-resolution HLA genotyping to study TCR occurrence patterns. Rather than using new phenotypic data, the later analysis identified candidate immune exposures from TCR beta sequences and from how often those sequences occurred across donors. An earlier analysis of nearly 600 of the donors applied high-throughput TCR beta sequencing to assess whether each TCR beta V gene segment acted as functional or pseudogenic. Donor age, sex, ethnicity and CMV serostatus were compiled together with the repertoire data. A later genetic analysis used genome-wide SNP genotypes for about 65% of the roughly 700 donors, treating that subset as a discovery cohort. All discovery cohort repertoires had been generated using a single sequencing platform. HLA typing covered class I and class II loci at four-digit resolution. Typing coverage varied by locus: 629-630 donors for A, B, C, DRB1 and DQB1; approximately 560 for DQA1; about 600 for DPA1; roughly 450 for DPB1. Roughly 5 DR-DQ haplotypes were handled as single units for association and clustering, since linkage in the cohort was strong. Across some 400 genotyped donors of the cohort, an average of approximately 240,000 unique TCR beta nucleotide sequences per donor were sequenced, and around 19% of those sequences were non-productive.

From its cysteine to its phenylalanine, the CDR3 spans 16 amino acids. Solely the CDR3 DNA is kept, with 48 bases framed from the first base. As encoded in the germline V gene, CDR1 is KGHSH while CDR2 is LQKENI. V is cut by 3 bases and J by 3 bases, and the space between the germline ends is 17 bases. What the research found in general, with its limitations: In vitro tests confirmed that a few of the cytomegalovirus-associated TCR beta chains recognize cytomegalovirus antigens. HLA typing was unavailable for some donors at each locus, so association tests used only the typed subset. Several of the top co-occurrence clusters appeared to be linked to parvovirus B19, influenza, CMV and Epstein-Barr virus, according to a later analysis. Most CMV-associated TCR beta chains appeared to be HLA-restricted in a later analysis, and the HLA associations seemed to be driven largely by CMV exposure. A group of highly shared sequence variants was considered likely to be a technical artifact of the sequencing pipeline. According to a later analysis, TCR association rates differed among HLA loci, with DRB1 alleles showing the most associated TCRs and HLA-C alleles showing the fewest. Across donors, most TCR sequences were observed very rarely, whereas some public TCRs were present in many individuals. Linkage disequilibrium might explain the correlated functional status among segregating V segments, but an unknown experimental factor could not be excluded. Specific HLA alleles were associated with 15,000 to 20,000 TCR beta sequences at a false discovery rate of 0.05 in a later analysis. Sequencing depth was assumed to be roughly uniform across donors in the presence/absence analyses, though that assumption may not hold. Because counts were too low, 15 or so rarely observed V segments, including chromosome 9 orphons, were excluded from the earlier analysis of about 500 of the donors. A further reported finding was that TCR beta sequences accurately predicted the HLA-A and HLA-B alleles for most subjects in the first cohort. This cohort had only TCR beta chains sequenced, and the lack of alpha or paired-chain data limited which features could be detected. V-gene and J-gene trimming of TCR beta chains was associated with a missense DCLRE1C variant in a later genetic analysis, and the association was replicated in an independent cohort. A total of roughly 160 TCR beta chains were listed by the study as associated with cytomegalovirus. In a later analysis, HLA-associated TCR beta chains showed more clonal expansion and lower generation probabilities than non-associated chains that were equally common. Cytomegalovirus status was reported to be diagnosed by the classifier with high specificity and sensitivity in both the original and validation cohorts. When HLA alleles, especially DR and DQ, strongly co-occurred, TCR associations were difficult to assign to individual alleles. The authors suggested that the approach could potentially be generalized to other disease states and immunological phenotypes. Some IMGT-functional V segments, including TRBV6-2 and TRBV6-3, could not be told apart with the 87-base-pair reads, so those segments were excluded. A later genetic analysis reported fewer N-insertions in productive TCRs among donors in an Asian-associated ancestry cluster than the roughly 700-donor mean. For the cohort, immune exposure information was limited to CMV serostatus. Broadly in line with IMGT annotations, most TCR beta V segments showed up in productive rearrangements about 87% or about 30% of the time in an earlier analysis of some 590 of the donors.

Points on this clone: Its target antigen remains unknown. Base qualities are missing; no much larger clone stands one base away.

The cohort was made up of 666 healthy bone marrow donors. Cohort members were all nominally healthy when sampled, although unrecorded immune exposures were likely present. The donor tested CMV seropositive and was one of the 289 seropositive cohort members. A peripheral blood sample was collected from each donor, and TCR beta sequencing was performed on peripheral blood mononuclear cells. Genomic DNA was extracted from the blood cell samples with the Qiagen DNeasy Blood Extraction Kit. Preparation of the library involved the immunoSEQ multiplex PCR assay. For the multiplex PCR, a mixture combining 60 forward primers for TCR Vbeta segments and 13 reverse primers for TCR Jbeta segments was used. The CDR3 region of rearranged TCR beta genes was amplified from genomic DNA by a multiplex PCR assay. The Illumina HiSeq System was used to sequence the amplified TCR beta libraries as 87-base-pair reads. The authors' pipeline ran thus. A later analysis counted about 80 million unique TCR beta chains across the 670 or so repertoires, and roughly 10 million of these chains were shared by at least two donors. A nearest-neighbor algorithm error-corrected the raw reads and collapsed the reads into unique sequences, merging closely related sequences to remove PCR and sequencing errors. Alignment of CDR3 sequences to IMGT reference sequences was used to assign V, D and J gene segments. For a sequence to be retained, a match of at least six nucleotides was required to both a V gene segment and a J gene segment. Rearrangements were classified as productive when the CDR3 lacked stop codons and remained in frame with V and J, and all other rearrangements were classified as non-productive. Following IMGT convention, CDR3 was defined as the stretch from the second conserved V-encoded cysteine up to the conserved J-encoded phenylalanine. Sequences without an unambiguous match to a single V gene segment were excluded from the earlier analysis of about 600 of the donors. In an earlier analysis of several hundred of the donors, a V segment was called functional when productive rearrangements were above 56.7%, and segregating when the standard deviation between donors exceeded 5%. To diagnose cytomegalovirus status from the catalog of TCR beta chain sequences, a statistical classification framework was built. V and J gene assignment, in a later analysis, came from comparing TCR nucleotide sequences with IMGT/GENE-DB human TR gene sequences. The TCRdist pipeline was used in a later analysis to assign CDR3 sequences and most-parsimonious VDJ recombination scenarios. In a later analysis, each TCR beta chain was defined by its CDR3 amino acid sequence together with its V-gene family, and reads lacking a unique V-gene family were excluded. A later analysis removed 550 to 650 highly shared, low-generation-probability nucleotide sequences to deal with suspected cross-contamination and a sequencing artifact. A later analysis calculated a clonal expansion index for each public chain from normalized within-repertoire ranks of inferred template counts. In a later analysis, generation probabilities were computed with a VDJ recombination model fitted to out-of-frame rearrangements, and the resulting probabilities were checked against IGoR. In a later analysis, hypergeometric tests were used to score TCR-TCR, TCR-HLA and TCR-CMV co-occurrence, with a repertoire-size bias correction applied to TCR pairs. False discovery rates were estimated in a later analysis by permuting HLA or CMV assignments 20 times. In a later analysis, co-occurring TCRs were grouped using DBSCAN, and TCRdist sequence similarity was added for clustering within HLA-allele-positive subsets. Repertoires with fewer than 30,000 or more than 120,000 public chains were left out of co-occurrence clustering, as were four to six repertoires with anomalous nucleotide sharing. The immuneACCESS repertoire file appears here via TCRdb, limited to in-frame rearrangements. These files lack a portion of the clones; in checked studies, under half of the deficit traces to unresolved V genes, and the cause of the others is not known. That table is the source of V, J and clone size, and D and trimming were worked out from the DNA. The sample has approximately 40,000 clones on record, just over 85% of them singletons. The ten largest clones represent about 10% of the sample.

The chain is encoded by TRBV18 joined to TRBJ1-2; a weak D assignment points to TRBD1 (5 bases agree). The clonotype was recovered from a woman aged 40 to 49 in good health and CMV-seropositive. The sequencing sample was made of PBMCs. The nucleotide sequence reads as follows: TGTGCCAGCTCACCCTACGACAGTCTTAAGGACTATGGCTACACCTTC. Its translation reads: CASSPYDSLKDYGYTF.